This T cell receptor (beta chain) was obtained from a study of cytomegalovirus exposure and HLA in healthy donors. Findings of the study overall: The study had only CMV serostatus as immune exposure information. It was in a later analysis that TCR association rates were seen to vary by HLA locus, highest for DRB1 and lowest for HLA-C. Presence/absence analyses took donor sequencing depth as roughly uniform.

The CDR3 runs to 16 residues. With V trimmed by 3 bases and J by 4 bases, 11 bases remained unmatched. Germline V gene data show CDR1 as SGDLS and CDR2 as YYNGEE. The PCR contained 60 Vbeta and 13 Jbeta primers. In the original processing: Counted up in a later analysis, unique TCR beta chains came to some 75 million, with around 11 million shared. Repertoires were generated with immunoSEQ multiplex PCR, while TCRdb's copy carries only in-frame clones and drops some. V, J and clone size are those of that table, while D and trimming were read from the DNA. In all, the sample yields roughly 120,000 clones. Notes on this clone: The antigen remains unidentified.

The receptor's source is a man aged 35-49 years in good health and CMV-seronegative. The sample comprised PBMCs. The chain recombines TRBV9 with TRBJ2-7, with 9 bases fitting TRBD2. The CDR3: CASSDGGGRGRYEQYF. CDR3 nucleotides: TGTGCCAGCAGCGATGGGGGCGGGAGGGGTAGGTACGAGCAGTACTTC.